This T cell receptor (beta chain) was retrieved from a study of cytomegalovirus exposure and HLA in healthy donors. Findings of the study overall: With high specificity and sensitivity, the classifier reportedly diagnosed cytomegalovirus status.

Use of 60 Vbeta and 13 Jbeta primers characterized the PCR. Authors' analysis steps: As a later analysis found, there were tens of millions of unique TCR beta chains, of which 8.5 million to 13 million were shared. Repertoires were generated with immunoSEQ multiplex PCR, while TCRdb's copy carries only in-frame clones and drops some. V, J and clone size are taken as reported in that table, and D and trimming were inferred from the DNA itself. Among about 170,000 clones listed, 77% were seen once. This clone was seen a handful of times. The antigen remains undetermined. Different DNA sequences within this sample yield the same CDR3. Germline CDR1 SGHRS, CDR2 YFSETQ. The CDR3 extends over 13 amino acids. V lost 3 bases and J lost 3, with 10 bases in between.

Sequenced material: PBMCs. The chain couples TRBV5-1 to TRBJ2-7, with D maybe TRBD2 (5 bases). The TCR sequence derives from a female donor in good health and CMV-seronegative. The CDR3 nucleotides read TGCGCCAGCAGCTCGGGGTTGAACTACGAGCAGTACTTC. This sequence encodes CASSSGLNYEQYF.